This passage covers 11 T cell receptor beta chains from one sample sequenced in a study of control samples from healthy donors and cancer patients. Produced via immunoSEQ multiplex PCR; TCRdb's table is partial and in-frame only. Of 78,000 or so clones in the sample, more than 80% were seen once. The sample consisted of blood. The receptors derive from a man in his forties or fifties in good health.

This chain joins TRBV7-9 and TRBJ2-7; a possible D gene is TRBD2 (5 bases). Germline V CDR1 and CDR2: SEHNR, FQNEAQ (reference sequence). Trimming took off 1 base at V and 7 bases at J, with 11 bases between the two ends. The CDR3 runs 13 residues. CDR3: CASSLDLRGEQYF. In DNA, the CDR3 is TGTGCCAGCAGCTTAGATCTACGAGGGGAGCAGTACTTC.

This chain uses TRBV7-3 with TRBJ2-2, with 14 bases fitting TRBD2. The CDR3 totals 16 residues. CDR1 and CDR2 from the germline V gene are SGHTA and FQGTGA. After removal of 4 bases from V and 6 bases from J, the junction contained 4 bases not matched to a gene. CDR3 protein: CASSSTSGRVAGELFF. As DNA, the CDR3 is TGTGCCAGCAGCTCGACTAGCGGGAGGGTAGCCGGGGAGCTGTTTTTT. The variable domain in full, with the rest retrieved from reference TRBV7-3 and TRBJ2-2, is GAGVSQTPSNKVTEKGKYVELRCDPISGHTALYWYRQSLGQGPEFLIYFQGTGAADDSGLPNDRFFAVRPEGSVSTLKIQRTERGDSAVYLCASSSTSGRVAGELFFGEGSRLTVL.

This chain links TRBV5-4 with TRBJ1-3, with a tentative D call TRBD1 (6 bases). The CDR3 consists of 16 residues. V gave up 3 bases and J gave up 2 bases, with 15 bases separating them. Germline V lookup: CDR1 SGHNT, CDR2 YYREEE (reference sequence). The CDR3 is CASSYTRGAAGNTIYF. CDR3 coding DNA: TGTGCCAGCAGCTATACCCGGGGGGCAGCTGGAAACACCATATATTTT. Together with reference TRBV5-4 and TRBJ1-3, the CDR3 gives the full variable domain: ETGVTQSPTHLIKTRGQQVTLRCSSQSGHNTVSWYQQALGQGPQFIFQYYREEENGRGNFPPRFSGLQFPNYSSELNVNALELDDSALYLCASSYTRGAAGNTIYFGEGSWLTVV.

This chain links TRBV2 with TRBJ2-5, with D possibly matching TRBD2 (6 bases). Germline V gene lookup returns CDR1 SNHLY and CDR2 FYNNEI. There are 13 residues in the CDR3. V lost 6 bases and J lost 1, with 9 bases in between. The CDR3 loop reads CASSPGGQETQYF. As DNA, the CDR3 is TGTGCCAGCAGCCCCGGGGGCCAAGAGACCCAGTACTTC.

In this sample, this clone turned up once. The chain uses TRBV21-1 and TRBJ2-1. TRBV21-1 is described as a pseudogene. CDR3 size: 17 residues. In DNA form, the CDR3 reads TGTGCCAGCAGCAAAGGGCGGAGGGGGAGATTCGGGAATGAGCAGTTCTTC. Its translation: CASSKGRRGRFGNEQFF.

The chain carries TRBV6-5 and TRBJ2-7, with 8 bases lining up with TRBD1. Germline values: CDR1 MNHEY, CDR2 SVGAGI. The CDR3 sequence is 14 residues long. The trim removed 5 bases at V and 2 bases at J, leaving 5 bases unmatched. In nucleotides, the CDR3 is TGTGCCAGCAGTAGGACAGGGAGTGCCTACGAGCAGTACTTC. This translates into CASSRTGSAYEQYF.

This clone was counted between two and nine times. The chain links TRBV28 to TRBJ1-2, with a tentative D call TRBD1 (5 bases). V was shortened by 5 bases and J by 6 bases, with 25 bases between the two germline ends. This CDR3 has 17 amino acids. CDR1 and CDR2 (germline): MDHEN, SYDVKM. The CDR3 protein is CASSTASTPGKRDGYTF. The CDR3 DNA reads TGTGCCAGCAGTACCGCATCTACCCCAGGGAAAAGGGATGGCTACACCTTC.

The rearrangement links TRBV5-1 to TRBJ2-3; 12 bases line up with TRBD2. Germline V gene sequence: CDR1 SGHRS, CDR2 YFSETQ. The CDR3 has 20 amino acids. V shed 3 bases, J shed 4 bases, and the junction held 18 bases outside the gene matches. CDR3 residues: CASSSGLAGIIGRLADTQYF. The CDR3, as DNA: TGCGCCAGCAGCTCCGGACTAGCGGGAATCATTGGGAGGCTCGCAGATACGCAGTATTTT.

The V gene is TRBV7-2, the J gene TRBJ2-1; 10 bases map to TRBD2. Germline V gives CDR1 SGHTA, CDR2 FQGNSA. V trimming: 5 bases; J trimming: 4 bases; junction bases outside the gene matches: 8. CDR3 length: 16 residues. The CDR3 protein is CASSLGLAETYNEQFF. In nucleotides, the CDR3 is TGTGCCAGCAGCCTTGGACTAGCGGAGACTTACAATGAGCAGTTCTTC.

The rearrangement uses TRBV27 and TRBJ2-7, with 7 nucleotides matching TRBD1. Germline CDR1 reads MNHEY; CDR2 reads SMNVEV (reference sequence). This CDR3 comprises 15 residues. Germline trimming cut 2 bases from V and 1 base from J; bases unmatched to any gene: 5. CDR3 nucleotides: TGTGCCAGCAGTTTAGGGACAGACCGTTCCTACGAGCAGTACTTC. It specifies CASSLGTDRSYEQYF.

A few counts support this clone. The rearrangement joins TRBV6-4 to TRBJ2-3; 8 bases agree with TRBD2. The trim removed 7 bases at V and 2 bases at J, leaving 17 bases unmatched. CDR1 is MRHNA and CDR2 is SNTAGT in the germline V gene. CDR3 length equals 18 residues. CDR3 sequence reads: CASTYVASGCLFTDTQYF. The CDR3 DNA follows: TGTGCCAGCACGTACGTGGCTAGCGGGTGCCTTTTCACAGATACGCAGTATTTT.